This T cell receptor (beta chain) was recovered during a study of T cell repertoires in cytomegalovirus infection. Turning to the study itself: A matching HLA type, together with CMV infection, was signaled by public TCR beta signatures.

MiXCR, run by TCRdb on the reads, gives a single entry per CDR3 protein. The table has about 770,000 distinct CDR3 sequences, 25% to 35% seen once. With regard to this clonotype: Its antigen is undetermined.

General observations from the study: Based on cumulative public TCR beta family frequency, carriers of CMV plus the relevant HLA were identified.

The source of this sequence is a human donor in good health (CMV status not recorded). Some clones in this sample may be carry-over from other donors' samples. The specimen was cultured CD8+ T cells from PBMCs, collected from culture after CMV antigen stimulation.

Here the CDR3 DNA reads TGTGCCAGCACCCCTGGGAACCGACTACGCGAGCAGTTCTTC. Translated, it gives CASTPGNRLREQFF. The gene calls are TRBV9 and TRBJ2-1; TRBD2 might be the D (5 bases). V was cut by 6 bases and J by 10 bases, with 20 bases left in between. This CDR3 has 14 residues. Germline values: CDR1 SGDLS, CDR2 YYNGEE.